This T cell receptor beta chain was retrieved from a study of T cells in Graves' hyperthyroidism and ophthalmopathy. Findings of the study overall: Blood shared most expanded thyroid clonotypes above 0.001.

Amplification targeted TCR beta CDR3 regions from RNA transcripts. TCR CDR3 regions were first amplified by RT-PCR with HTBI primers. TCRdb recomputed calls from the multiplex PCR reads with MiXCR, one row per CDR3 protein. The sample holds about 290,000 distinct CDR3 sequences; roughly 15% are singletons and the top ten take over 25%. Details on this clonotype: The antigen remains undetermined.

The CDR3 consists of 17 residues. The junction had 10 bases not matched to a gene; V was cut back by 5 bases and J by 0 bases. Germline-derived CDR1 and CDR2 are SGHDT and YYEEEE. The sequenced sample was blood. This sequence originates from a woman in her fifties or sixties with Graves' hyperthyroidism that later progressed to Graves' ophthalmopathy. The gene calls are TRBV5-6 and TRBJ2-2; 7 bases match TRBD1. The CDR3 loop reads CASRRQGWIANTGELFF. CDR3 nucleotides: TGTGCCAGCAGGCGACAGGGTTGGATTGCGAACACCGGGGAGCTGTTTTTT.